The sequence of this T cell receptor beta chain was determined in a study of CD8 T cells in Susac syndrome. The RNA input was about 0.45 to 1 ug, and it was reverse transcribed with random hexamers. TCRdb ran MiXCR on the immunoSEQ multiplex PCR reads and lists one entry per CDR3 protein. The sample records 40,000 to 55,000 distinct CDR3 sequences, 93% being singletons. V was trimmed by 5 bases and J by 5 bases, leaving 12 bases between them. This CDR3 is built from 13 residues. The genes are TRBV12-3 or TRBV12-4 and TRBJ2-5, with D hard to call. The specimen sequenced was CD8+ T cells from PBMCs. The TCR was taken from a human donor with multiple sclerosis. CDR3 nucleotide sequence: TGTGCCAGCAGTCCCTTAGTGGGGGAGACCCAGTACTTC. Its translation is CASSPLVGETQYF.